The next 14 T cell receptor beta chains were all read from a single sample in a study of cytomegalovirus exposure and HLA in healthy donors. Primers included in the PCR were 60 Vbeta and 13 Jbeta primers. TCRdb keeps only in-frame clones here, not all; method: immunoSEQ multiplex PCR. This sample has some 130,000 clones, with about 68% found just once. The source material was PBMCs. Every receptor here comes from a human donor in good health.

CDR3 protein: CASSLSPGADTQYF. Here the CDR3 DNA reads TGTGCCAGCAGCTTATCCCCCGGTGCGGATACGCAGTATTTT. The V and J genes are TRBV7-6 and TRBJ2-3, with D unclear. Germline V gene sequence: CDR1 SGHVS, CDR2 FNYEAQ. Trimming removed 2 bases at V and 6 bases at J, with 12 bases between. The CDR3 has 14 amino acids.

The V and J genes are TRBV9 and TRBJ2-5; TRBD1 matches at 7 bases. After removal of 3 bases from V and 4 bases from J, the junction contained 6 bases not matched to a gene. Per germline, CDR1 SGDLS and CDR2 YYNGEE. The CDR3 length is 14 residues. The CDR3 region has the DNA TGTGCCAGCAGCGCGACAGGGCTCAGAGAGACCCAGTACTTC. Its translation: CASSATGLRETQYF.

The chain is built from TRBV4-1 and TRBJ2-7; TRBD2 might be the D (5 bases). Deletions cut 5 bases from V and 2 bases from J, with 19 bases between. Germline V gene sequence: CDR1 MGHRA, CDR2 YSYEKL. This CDR3 comprises 16 residues. The CDR3 nucleotides are TGCGCCAGCAGCGGTCGGACGGAGGAGGTCCCCTACGAGCAGTACTTC. Encoded protein: CASSGRTEEVPYEQYF.

In its sample, this clone was seen a few times. The chain employs TRBV5-5 and TRBJ1-1; 8 bases fit TRBD1. The CDR3 is 14 amino acids. Germline V gene sequence: CDR1 SGHKS, CDR2 YYEKEE (reference sequence). With V trimmed by 4 bases and J by 3 bases, 5 bases remained unmatched. The CDR3: CASSGQDRDTEAFF. DNA of the CDR3: TGTGCCAGCAGCGGCCAGGACAGGGACACTGAAGCTTTCTTT.

Turning to this clone: The junction shows a germline mismatch at one end, possibly a read error. The J gene is TRBJ1-1, the V gene TRBV7-2; TRBD1 might be the D (5 bases). The CDR3 extends over 15 amino acids. Germline V lookup: CDR1 SGHTA, CDR2 FQGNSA. The CDR3 region is CASSLERGTGRGLVF. Here the CDR3 DNA reads TGTGCCAGCAGCTTAGAGAGAGGGACGGGACGGGGGTTGGTCTTT.

This chain joins TRBV28 and TRBJ1-5; tentatively, D is TRBD1 (5 bases). Trimming took off 2 bases at V and 2 bases at J, with 10 bases between the two ends. CDR1 and CDR2 (germline): MDHEN, SYDVKM. The CDR3 is 15 residues long. CDR3 protein: CASSLVRAGNQPQHF. The CDR3 DNA sequence: TGTGCCAGCAGTTTAGTCAGGGCGGGCAATCAGCCCCAGCATTTT.

The chain has TRBV4-1 and TRBJ2-7; perhaps TRBD1 as D (6 bases). V was pared by 3 bases and J by 0 bases, with 9 bases between. Germline V gene data show CDR1 as MGHRA and CDR2 as YSYEKL. This CDR3 has 14 amino acids. CDR3 amino acids: CASSHRDNSYEQYF. In DNA form, the CDR3 reads TGCGCCAGCAGCCATAGGGACAACTCCTACGAGCAGTACTTC.

The V and J genes are TRBV7-2 and TRBJ2-2; no definite D call. The germline V and J ends were trimmed by 1 base and 4 bases, with 13 bases remaining between them. This CDR3 has 16 residues. Germline V gives CDR1 SGHTA, CDR2 FQGNSA. The CDR3 reads CASSLVLGYPTGELFF. In DNA form, the CDR3 reads TGTGCCAGCAGCTTAGTTTTGGGCTACCCCACCGGGGAGCTGTTTTTT.

A few counts support this clone. CDR3 coding DNA: TGTGCCAGCAGCTTCCGGGACAGGGAAGAAAAACTGTTTTTT. This sequence encodes CASSFRDREEKLFF. The V call is TRBV7-9, the J call TRBJ1-4; TRBD1 matches 9 bases. This CDR3 region has 14 residues. V was pared by 3 bases and J by 8 bases, with 4 bases of the junction left unmatched. Germline V CDR1 and CDR2: SEHNR, FQNEAQ (reference sequence).

The chain employs TRBV9 and TRBJ2-3, with TRBD2 as a possible D gene (6 bases). V was trimmed by 0 bases and J by 3 bases, leaving 14 bases between them. CDR1 is SGDLS and CDR2 is YYNGEE in the germline V gene. CDR3 length: 16 residues. CDR3 in DNA: TGTGCCAGCAGCGTAGGCCGGGCGGCGGGGACAGATACGCAGTATTTT. Translated: CASSVGRAAGTDTQYF.

The chain uses TRBV19 and TRBJ2-1; 8 bases are a match to TRBD2. The CDR3 length is 15 residues. Losses at the gene ends were 5 bases for V and 2 bases for J; bases not matched to a gene: 5. Per germline, CDR1 LNHDA and CDR2 SQIVND (reference sequence). Here the CDR3 DNA reads TGTGCCAGTAGTGGGGGCGGGAGGCCCTACAATGAGCAGTTCTTC. Protein: CASSGGGRPYNEQFF.

This clone showed up just a few times. The CDR3 loop reads CASSSHSLINEQFF. As DNA, the CDR3 is TGTGCCAGCAGTTCCCATAGTCTGATAAATGAGCAGTTCTTC. The chain joins TRBV27 to TRBJ2-1; D gene ambiguous. This CDR3 contains 14 residues. V dropped 4 bases and J dropped 7 bases, with 14 bases sitting between them. Per the germline V gene, CDR1 is MNHEY and CDR2 is SMNVEV (reference sequence).

V is TRBV19 and J is TRBJ1-4, with D hard to call. CDR3 length equals 11 residues. The germline V gene encodes CDR1 LNHDA and CDR2 SQIVND (reference sequence). CDR3 amino acids: CASAVNEKLFF. The CDR3 coding sequence is TGTGCGAGTGCGGTGAATGAAAAACTGTTTTTT.

The chain uses TRBV19 and TRBJ2-3, with a tentative D call TRBD1 (5 bases). The V gene's germline CDR1 is LNHDA and CDR2 SQIVND (reference sequence). The CDR3 is 17 residues long. V gave up 1 base and J gave up 6 bases, with 20 bases separating them. This CDR3 is CASSIVGRGRLLDTQYF. CDR3 coding DNA: TGTGCCAGTAGTATAGTAGGTAGGGGAAGGTTATTGGATACGCAGTATTTT.